Listed below are T cell receptor beta chains from one sample, sequenced in a study of identical twins. One entry per CDR3 protein results from TCRdb running MiXCR on the 5' RACE reads. The sample consists of hundreds of thousands of distinct CDR3 sequences, approximately 13% of them appearing once. Another study also made use of these data, one on yellow fever vaccine responses in identical twins.

The sequenced material came from PBMCs. These receptors were obtained from a woman in her late teens or twenties in good health. CDR3s include the opening cysteine and the closing phenylalanine or tryptophan. Fields, in order: J gene, V gene, clone size, D gene, CDR3 DNA, CDR3 protein. The D gene is left open where the match is weak. A row's size may be missing; if present it is once, few, many or a size class.

>TRBJ2-5|TRBV5-1|many|TRBD2
TGCGCCAGCAGTTCCTGGACTAGCGGGGGGGGACAAGAGACCCAGTACTTC
CASSSWTSGGGQETQYF
>TRBJ2-5|TRBV6-2/TRBV6-3|few|TRBD2
TGTGCCAGCAGTTCGAGACGGGGGACTAGCGGGGGGGCCTTGGGCCAAGAGACCCAGTACTTC
CASSSRRGTSGGALGQETQYF
>TRBJ2-1|TRBV4-1|few|-
TGCGCCAGCAACCAAGGAGGCGGGGCAGGTAATGAGCAGTTCTTC
CASNQGGGAGNEQFF
>TRBJ1-2|TRBV2|few|-
TGTGCCAGCAGTGAAGCCTATGGCTACACCTTC
CASSEAYGYTF
>TRBJ1-1|TRBV4-1|many|-
TGCGCCAGCAGCCAAGGGACAGAGAACACTGAAGCTTTCTTT
CASSQGTENTEAFF
>TRBJ2-1|TRBV15|few|TRBD2
TGTGCCACCAGCCTACGTGGGACTAGCGTAACCCCCCGGGGGGGAGAAAACAATGAGCAGTTCTTC
CATSLRGTSVTPRGGENNEQFF
>TRBJ2-6|TRBV7-8|few|-
TGTGCCAGCAGCTTAAGTGCTGGGGCCAACGTCCTGACTTTC
CASSLSAGANVLTF
>TRBJ1-2|TRBV20-1|-|TRBD1
TGCAGTGCAAACAGGGGGCTTAGGTATGGCTACACCTTC
CSANRGLRYGYTF
>TRBJ1-5|TRBV5-1|few|-
TGCGCCAGCAGCTTGGCCAGGGTCCATGGATATAGCAATCAGCCCCAGCATTTT
CASSLARVHGYSNQPQHF
>TRBJ2-7|TRBV11-2|-|TRBD2
TGTGCCAGCAGCTTCACTAGCGGGAGCTACTCCTACGAGCAGTACTTC
CASSFTSGSYSYEQYF
>TRBJ2-1|TRBV4-1|once|-
TGCGCCAGCAGCCAAGTCGGCATGGGCAAGGGTGAGCAGTTCTTC
CASSQVGMGKGEQFF
>TRBJ1-6|TRBV6-5|few|-
TGTGCCAGCAGTTATCGTGACGGGGGAGGCGGCTCACCCCTCCACTTT
CASSYRDGGGGSPLHF
>TRBJ2-5|TRBV12-3/TRBV12-4|many|-
TGTGCCAGCAGTCCCACAGGGTCGGGGGAGACCCAGTACTTC
CASSPTGSGETQYF
>TRBJ1-5|TRBV5-6|few|-
TGTGCCAGCAATCGGGGCAATCAGCCCCAGCATTTT
CASNRGNQPQHF
>TRBJ1-1|TRBV6-1|many|-
TGTGCCAGCACTCCGTCCACAGGACTTGAAGCTTTCTTT
CASTPSTGLEAFF
>TRBJ2-5|TRBV29-1|many|-
TGCAGCGGTGGACAAGAGACCCAGTACTTC
CSGGQETQYF
>TRBJ2-1|TRBV18|-|TRBD2
TGTGCCAGCTCGAACTGGACTAGCGGGTGTGCAAATGAGCAGTTCTTC
CASSNWTSGCANEQFF
>TRBJ2-7|TRBV3-1|many|-
TGTGCCAGCAGCCTCTCGAACAGGCCGACCTACGAGCAGTACTTC
CASSLSNRPTYEQYF
>TRBJ2-5|TRBV5-1|-|-
TGCGCCAGCAGCTTGGGATACCTGCGGGGGCCGGAGACCCAGTACTTC
CASSLGYLRGPETQYF
>TRBJ1-5|TRBV20-1|few|-
TGCAGTGCTAGAGATCCGGGGGGCAATCAGCCCCAGCATTTT
CSARDPGGNQPQHF
>TRBJ2-3|TRBV6-4|many|-
TGTGCCAGCAGTGAGGGAGGCCCTCCAGATACGCAGTATTTT
CASSEGGPPDTQYF
>TRBJ1-2|TRBV2|many|-
TGTGCCAGCAGTGGTTGGTCTGGCTATGGCTACACCTTC
CASSGWSGYGYTF
>TRBJ1-1|TRBV7-6|few|-
TGTGCCAGCAGCCCGACCGGGACACCCGAACCGAACACTGAAGCTTTCTTT
CASSPTGTPEPNTEAFF
>TRBJ2-6|TRBV4-1|few|-
TGCGCCAGCAGCCAAGTAGATGGGGGGAGCGGGGCCAACGTCCTGACTTTC
CASSQVDGGSGANVLTF
>TRBJ2-7|TRBV7-2|-|-
TGTGCCAGCAGCTCCCCTGGACTGAGCTACGAGCAGTACTTC
CASSSPGLSYEQYF
>TRBJ2-3|TRBV20-1|few|TRBD2
TGCAGTGTCCGGACTAGCGGGACAGATACGCAGTATTTT
CSVRTSGTDTQYF
>TRBJ2-7|TRBV5-1|many|-
TGCGCCAGCAGCTCCCAGGGGATTCTCTCCTACGAGCAGTACTTC
CASSSQGILSYEQYF
>TRBJ1-1|TRBV25-1|many|-
TGTGCCAGCAGTGAATATCCCGTGAACACTGAAGCTTTCTTT
CASSEYPVNTEAFF
>TRBJ1-4|TRBV5-1|many|-
TGCGCCAGCAGCTATGACAGATCTGCAACTAATGAAAAACTGTTTTTT
CASSYDRSATNEKLFF
>TRBJ2-7|TRBV11-2|-|TRBD1
TGTGCCAGCAGCTTAGAACCGGACAGGGGAGTGGATGAGCAGTACTTC
CASSLEPDRGVDEQYF
>TRBJ2-6|TRBV10-3|-|TRBD1
TGTGCCATCAGTGAAGACAGGGGACCCCCTAGCTCTGGGGCCAACGTCCTGACTTTC
CAISEDRGPPSSGANVLTF
>TRBJ2-7|TRBV7-9|many|TRBD1
TGTGCCAGCAGCAAAGACAGGGTCCCCTACGAGCAGTACTTC
CASSKDRVPYEQYF
>TRBJ2-1|TRBV20-1|-|TRBD2
TGCAGTGCTAGATTTGGGGGACTAGCGTGGAATGAGCAGTTCTTC
CSARFGGLAWNEQFF
>TRBJ1-4|TRBV12-3/TRBV12-4|few|-
TGTGCCAGCAGAGAAGGGGCCCTGACGAATGAAAAACTGTTTTTT
CASREGALTNEKLFF
>TRBJ1-1|TRBV5-1|-|TRBD1
TGCGCCAGCAGCTCTAGACAGGGCCACACTGAAGCTTTCTTT
CASSSRQGHTEAFF
>TRBJ2-1|TRBV12-3/TRBV12-4|-|TRBD2
TGTGCCAGCAGTTCCCTTTTGGGGGGAGGGGACAATGAGCAGTTCTTC
CASSSLLGGGDNEQFF
>TRBJ2-2|TRBV28|-|-
TGTGCCAGCAGCAAGGGACAAAGCCATTACACCGGGGAGCTGTTTTTT
CASSKGQSHYTGELFF